Sequencing of this T cell receptor (beta chain) was carried out in a study of T cell repertoires in cytomegalovirus infection. In this sample, this clonotype turned up a few times. Its target is unknown. TCRdb reanalysed the reads using MiXCR and keeps one entry per CDR3 protein. This table has hundreds of thousands of distinct CDR3 sequences, 24% appearing once. The study's findings and limits: The ex vivo response showed dominance by HLA-C-restricted CMV-specific TCR beta clonotypes.

V was shortened by 6 bases and J by 5 bases, with 19 bases between the two germline ends. This CDR3 has 15 residues. The specimen sequenced was CD8+ T cells from PBMCs. The chain carries TRBV12-3 or TRBV12-4 and TRBJ1-1; the D gene is possibly TRBD1 (5 bases). This TCR was sampled from a human donor in good health (CMV status not recorded). Some clones in this sample may be carry-over from other donors' samples. The CDR3 sequence: CASSLPAGSSTEAFF. In nucleotides, the CDR3 is TGTGCCAGCAGCCTCCCGGCAGGGAGTTCTACTGAAGCTTTCTTT.